One sample yielded the 17 T cell receptor beta chains listed below, sequenced in a study of T cell responses to AZD1222 COVID-19 vaccine. Some clones are missing from TCRdb's copy, which holds only in-frame ones; the method was immunoSEQ multiplex PCR. This sample has around 160,000 clones, with around 86% found just once. The sequenced sample was peripheral blood, obtained on day 0 of MenACWY control vaccination. The receptors originated from an adult in good health.

This clone was counted a single time. CDR3: CASSLQSNYGYTF. The CDR3 coding sequence is TGTGCCAGCAGCTTACAGTCTAACTATGGCTACACCTTC. The chain couples TRBV5-8 to TRBJ1-2; D unclear. This CDR3 spans 13 amino acids. V lost 2 bases, J lost 0 bases, and 5 bases lay in between. Germline V CDR1 and CDR2: SGHTS, YDEGEE.

The rearrangement links TRBV27 to TRBJ1-6; 7 bases are shared with TRBD1. Germline V CDR1 and CDR2: MNHEY, SMNVEV (reference sequence). The CDR3 runs to 15 residues. Germline trimming cut 4 bases from V and 7 bases from J; bases unmatched to any gene: 7. CDR3 coding DNA: TGTGCCAGCAGTTACCAAGGGGGCGGGAATTCACCCCTCCACTTT. Its protein is CASSYQGGGNSPLHF.

This clone was observed a single time. The rearrangement uses TRBV2 and TRBJ1-5; TRBD1 is a possible D gene (5 bases). Per the germline V gene, CDR1 is SNHLY and CDR2 is FYNNEI. V dropped 0 bases and J dropped 7 bases, with 13 bases sitting between them. This CDR3 is 15 amino acids long. Here the CDR3 reads CASSEAAAGRQPQHF. CDR3 coding DNA: TGTGCCAGCAGTGAAGCGGCGGCAGGGAGACAGCCCCAGCATTTT.

The rearrangement uses TRBV2 and TRBJ2-3; TRBD2 matches at 9 bases. CDR3 length: 15 amino acids. Trimming took 4 bases from V and 2 from J; bases not matched to a gene: 4. CDR1 is SNHLY and CDR2 is FYNNEI in the germline V gene. CDR3 DNA sequence: TGTGCCAGCAGTGTCAGCGGGGGGCCCACAGATACGCAGTATTTT. It yields the protein CASSVSGGPTDTQYF.

This chain joins TRBV5-1 and TRBJ1-4, with a tentative D call TRBD1 (6 bases). Germline assignment: CDR1 SGHRS and CDR2 YFSETQ. This CDR3 region has 13 residues. V was cut by 4 bases and J by 8 bases, with 12 bases left in between. This CDR3 reads CASSADSREKLFF. The CDR3 nucleotides are TGCGCCAGCAGCGCGGACAGCAGGGAAAAACTGTTTTTT.

The chain carries TRBV4-1 and TRBJ1-4; D gene ambiguous. The CDR3 length is 12 residues. In germline, CDR1 is MGHRA, CDR2 YSYEKL. With 4 bases removed from V and 8 bases from J, the gap between germline ends came to 8 bases. The CDR3 nucleotides read TGCGCCAGCAGCCTTCTGGGGGAAAAACTGTTTTTT. This gives the protein CASSLLGEKLFF.

The gene calls are TRBV18 and TRBJ2-7; D is unclear. The CDR3 is made up of 14 amino acids. Trimming shortened V by 0 bases and J by 1 base, and 7 bases separated the two germline ends. CDR1 and CDR2 from the germline V gene are KGHSH and LQKENI. The CDR3 here is CASSPPHISYEQYF. The DNA for the CDR3 is TGTGCCAGCTCACCACCTCACATTTCCTACGAGCAGTACTTC.

V is TRBV2 and J is TRBJ1-2, with 7 bases aligning to TRBD1. The CDR3 covers 15 residues. Germline trimming cut 1 base from V and 4 bases from J; bases unmatched to any gene: 6. Germline-derived CDR1 and CDR2 are SNHLY and FYNNEI. The DNA for the CDR3 is TGTGCCAGCAGTGAAGGGAAGGGGGCGGCCTATGGCTACACCTTC. Translation: CASSEGKGAAYGYTF.

The genes are TRBV6-5 and TRBJ2-2, with D perhaps matching TRBD1 (6 bases). The germline V gene encodes CDR1 MNHEY and CDR2 SVGAGI. The V end lost 7 bases, the J end lost 5 bases, and 8 bases lay between the germline ends. This CDR3 contains 12 residues. The CDR3 sequence is CASKQGTGELFF. For the CDR3, the DNA is TGTGCCAGCAAACAGGGTACCGGGGAGCTGTTTTTT.

The chain joins TRBV18 to TRBJ1-1, with D perhaps TRBD1 (6 bases). This CDR3 is 16 amino acids long. Between the trimmed V and J ends, which lost 0 bases and 4 bases, there was a span of 15 bases. The germline V gene encodes CDR1 KGHSH and CDR2 LQKENI. This CDR3 reads CASSPPMGAGSTEAFF. Written as DNA, the CDR3 is TGTGCCAGCTCACCACCGATGGGGGCTGGGTCCACTGAAGCTTTCTTT.

The chain employs TRBV7-8 and TRBJ1-6; the D gene is possibly TRBD1 (6 bases). Trimming removed 5 bases from V and 8 bases from J, with 16 bases in between. The CDR3 loop spans 15 amino acids. Germline V gives CDR1 SGHVS, CDR2 FQNEAQ. DNA of the CDR3: TGTGCCAGCAGCGTCACCGGGGGGGCGCATTCACCCCTCCACTTT. As protein: CASSVTGGAHSPLHF.

The rearrangement uses TRBV10-3 and TRBJ1-3, with a possible D match to TRBD1 (5 bases). Germline CDR1 ENHRY, CDR2 SYGVKD. The CDR3 spans 17 residues. Between the trimmed V and J ends, which lost 5 bases and 0 bases, there was a span of 17 bases. The CDR3 region is CAISPGSGALSGNTIYF. The CDR3 coding sequence is TGTGCCATCAGTCCAGGGTCAGGAGCCCTCTCTGGAAACACCATATATTTT.

The J gene is TRBJ1-1, the V gene TRBV5-1; D is uncertain. From germline, CDR1 is SGHRS and CDR2 YFSETQ. This CDR3 is built from 13 residues. Trimming shortened V by 3 bases and J by 7 bases, and 13 bases separated the two germline ends. The CDR3 is CASSSDKVSEAFF. CDR3 sequence (DNA): TGCGCCAGCAGCTCCGACAAGGTCAGTGAAGCTTTCTTT.

This chain connects TRBV7-2 to TRBJ2-1; 16 nucleotides match TRBD2. J lost 7 bases, V lost 3 bases, and 3 bases had no gene match. The CDR3 has 16 amino acids. In germline, CDR1 is SGHTA, CDR2 FQGNSA. The CDR3 nucleotides read TGTGCCAGCAGCTTGGGACTAGCGGGGGGGATAAATGAGCAGTTCTTC. It yields the protein CASSLGLAGGINEQFF.

This clone was seen once. V usage is TRBV29-1 and J usage is TRBJ1-3; 9 bases agree with TRBD1. This CDR3 is 15 amino acids long. Germline V gene data show CDR1 as SQVTM and CDR2 as ANQGSEA. The J segment lost 3 bases and the V segment lost 6 bases, leaving 9 bases of the junction unmatched. The CDR3 here is CSVLKDRGNGNTIYF. CDR3 nucleotides: TGCAGCGTCCTGAAAGACAGGGGGAATGGAAACACCATATATTTT. Using reference TRBV29-1 and TRBJ1-3 for the parts outside the CDR3, the full variable domain is SAVISQKPSRDICQRGTSLTIQCQVDSQVTMMFWYRQQPGQSLTLIATANQGSEATYESGFVIDKFPISRPNLTFSTLTVSNMSPEDSSIYLCSVLKDRGNGNTIYFGEGSWLTVV.

This rearrangement joins TRBV6-6 to TRBJ1-6, with 9 positions matching TRBD1. Germline V gene lookup returns CDR1 MNHNY and CDR2 SVGAGI (reference sequence). Trimming took 5 bases from V and 7 from J; bases not matched to a gene: 3. CDR3 length equals 14 residues. The chain's CDR3 is CASSVQGANSPLHF. DNA for the CDR3: TGTGCCAGCAGTGTACAGGGGGCCAATTCACCCCTCCACTTT.

The V gene is TRBV30, the J gene TRBJ2-3, with 12 bases that match TRBD2. CDR1 is GTSNPN, CDR2 SVGIG, per germline (reference sequence). Trimming at V came to 2 bases and at J to 2 bases, leaving 8 bases not matched to a gene. This CDR3 spans 17 amino acids. In DNA, the CDR3 is TGTGCCTGGAGTCCCTCTTGGACTAGCGGGGTCACAGATACGCAGTATTTT. Its protein product is CAWSPSWTSGVTDTQYF. The variable domain in full, with the rest retrieved from reference TRBV30 and TRBJ2-3, is SQTIHQWPATLVQPVGSPLSLECTVEGTSNPNLYWYRQAAGRGLQLLFYSVGIGQISSEVPQNLSASRPQDRQFILSSKKLLLSDSGFYLCAWSPSWTSGVTDTQYFGPGTRLTVL.